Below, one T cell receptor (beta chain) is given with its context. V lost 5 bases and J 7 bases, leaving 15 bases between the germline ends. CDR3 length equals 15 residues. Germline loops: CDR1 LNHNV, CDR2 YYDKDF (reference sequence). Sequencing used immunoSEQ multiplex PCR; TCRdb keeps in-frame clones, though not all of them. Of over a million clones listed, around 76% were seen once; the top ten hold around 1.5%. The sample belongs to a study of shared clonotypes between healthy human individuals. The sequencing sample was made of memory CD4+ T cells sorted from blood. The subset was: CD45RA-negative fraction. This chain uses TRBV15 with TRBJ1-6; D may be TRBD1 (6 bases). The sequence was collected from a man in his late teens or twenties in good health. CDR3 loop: CATSWGRGENSPLHF. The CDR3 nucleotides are TGTGCCACCAGCTGGGGCAGGGGCGAAAATTCACCCCTCCACTTT.